The source of this T cell receptor (beta chain) is a study of graft-versus-host responses after intestinal transplantation. Study in general: All recipients were transplanted with multivisceral, liver-intestinal, or isolated intestinal grafts. Tacrolimus and steroids were given for about three years to all recipients after anti-thymocyte globulin induction. Study-wide results and caveats: The highest levels of circulating GvH clones went along with early declines in HvG clones after transplant.

Concerning this clone itself: Its antigen is unidentified.

V lost 4 bases to trimming and J lost 3 bases; unmatched junction nucleotides: 6. The CDR3 covers 15 residues. CDR1 and CDR2 (germline): SGHRS, YFSETQ. This table comes from immunoSEQ multiplex PCR, and its TCRdb copy is limited to in-frame clones, with some not included. The table lists approximately 120,000 clones, 90% to 95% of them singletons. This TCR came from a human donor who received an intestinal transplant. The input for sequencing was unstimulated CD4+ T cells sorted from spleen or lymph node cells, taken before intestinal transplant. This chain connects TRBV5-1 to TRBJ2-7; 11 bases are shared with TRBD1. CDR3 in DNA: TGCGCCAGCAGCCCGGGGGGGACAGGGGGCTACGAGCAGTACTTC. Encoded protein: CASSPGGTGGYEQYF.